This passage covers 27 T cell receptor beta chains from one sample sequenced in a study of blood T cells in healthy people across ages. Through a sample-barcoded 5' primer and a J-beta primer mix, a second PCR was run for roughly 7 to 11 cycles. TCRdb processed the 5' RACE reads anew with MiXCR; each CDR3 protein has one entry. The table records hundreds of thousands of distinct CDR3 sequences, 56% of them present only once. What was sequenced was blood. The receptor set was obtained from a man aged 40-50 years in good health.

The rearrangement uses TRBV11-3 and TRBJ2-7; TRBD1 matches 8 bases. CDR1 and CDR2 from the germline V gene are SGHNT and YENEEA. The CDR3 loop spans 15 amino acids. After removal of 3 bases from V and 2 bases from J, the junction contained 6 bases not matched to a gene. Written as DNA, the CDR3 is TGTGCCAGCAGCTTTAGTCAGGGGGCGGCCTACGAGCAGTACTTC. Its protein is CASSFSQGAAYEQYF.

In this sample, this clonotype turned up a few times. The CDR3 loop is CASSLFVGFRETQYF. The CDR3 DNA reads as TGTGCCAGCAGTTTATTCGTGGGGTTTAGGGAGACCCAGTACTTC. The V gene is TRBV28, the J gene TRBJ2-5, with unresolved D. The length of the CDR3 is 15 residues. Germline assignment: CDR1 MDHEN and CDR2 SYDVKM. V gave up 1 base and J gave up 5 bases, with 14 bases separating them.

J is TRBJ2-3 and V is TRBV18, with 8 positions matching TRBD1. V shed 3 bases and J 2 bases; nucleotides not matched to a gene: 4. Per the germline V gene, CDR1 is KGHSH and CDR2 is LQKENI. CDR3 length: 15 amino acids. CDR3 residues: CASSPRGPDTDTQYF. The CDR3 DNA sequence: TGTGCCAGCTCACCCAGGGGGCCCGACACAGATACGCAGTATTTT.

This chain links TRBV2 with TRBJ2-5; TRBD2 agrees at 14 bases. Trimming at V came to 6 bases and at J to 0 bases, leaving 3 bases not matched to a gene. This CDR3 region has 16 residues. Germline V gene sequence: CDR1 SNHLY, CDR2 FYNNEI. In DNA form, the CDR3 reads TGTGCCAGCAGGAAGGGACTAGCGGGGGACCAAGAGACCCAGTACTTC. It codes for CASRKGLAGDQETQYF.

The chain has TRBV5-4 and TRBJ1-4, with 10 bases matching TRBD1. Germline lookup yields CDR1 SGHNT and CDR2 YYREEE (reference sequence). J was trimmed by 7 bases and V by 0 bases; bases with no gene match: 6. The CDR3 is 16 residues long. The CDR3 DNA is TGTGCCAGCAGCTTGGCCGTCGGGACAGGGGTTGAAAAACTGTTTTTT. It specifies CASSLAVGTGVEKLFF. The entire variable domain, with the rest obtained from reference TRBV5-4 and TRBJ1-4, is as follows: ETGVTQSPTHLIKTRGQQVTLRCSSQSGHNTVSWYQQALGQGPQFIFQYYREEENGRGNFPPRFSGLQFPNYSSELNVNALELDDSALYLCASSLAVGTGVEKLFFGSGTQLSVL.

CDR3 coding DNA: TGTGCCAGCAGCTCGGTCTTTGCATCTCCTGAAGCTTTCTTT. Amino acids: CASSSVFASPEAFF. The chain links TRBV7-2 to TRBJ1-1; D call uncertain. Trimming stripped 4 bases from V and 6 bases from J, with 15 bases between. From germline, CDR1 is SGHTA and CDR2 FQGNSA. There are 14 residues in the CDR3. Full variable domain (remainder filled in from reference TRBV7-2 and TRBJ1-1): GAGVSQSPSNKVTEKGKDVELRCDPISGHTALYWYRQSLGQGLEFLIYFQGNSAPDKSGLPSDRFSAERTGGSVSTLTIQRTQQEDSAVYLCASSSVFASPEAFFGQGTRLTVV.

J is TRBJ2-7 and V is TRBV6-5, with 10 bases identical to TRBD2. CDR1 MNHEY and CDR2 SVGAGI come from the germline V gene. CDR3 length: 16 amino acids. Trimming took 6 bases from V and 7 from J; bases not matched to a gene: 15. The CDR3 loop is CASRKERGGSYNEQYF. The DNA of the CDR3 is TGTGCCAGCAGAAAAGAGCGGGGGGGCTCTTACAATGAGCAGTACTTC.

The chain couples TRBV28 to TRBJ2-7; the match to TRBD1 covers 10 bases. CDR3 length: 15 amino acids. The junction had 8 bases not matched to a gene; V was cut back by 7 bases and J by 2 bases. The germline gives CDR1 MDHEN, CDR2 SYDVKM. CDR3 nucleotides: TGTGCCAGCACCCAGGGGGACAGGGGCACCTACGAGCAGTACTTC. This translates into CASTQGDRGTYEQYF.

This clonotype was seen a few times. This chain links TRBV6-5 with TRBJ1-2; a possible D gene is TRBD1 (5 bases). Trimming stripped 4 bases from V and 4 bases from J, with 16 bases between. The CDR3 covers 15 residues. Germline V gene sequence: CDR1 MNHEY, CDR2 SVGAGI. This CDR3 is CASSSLPTESYGYTF. DNA for the CDR3: TGTGCCAGCAGTTCCTTGCCGACAGAAAGCTATGGCTACACCTTC.

The chain has TRBV18 and TRBJ1-2; D gene uncertain. Germline assignment: CDR1 KGHSH and CDR2 LQKENI. Trimming left V 2 bases short and J 2 bases short, with 6 bases between. CDR3 length: 13 residues. The CDR3 is CASSPESNYGYTF. DNA for the CDR3: TGTGCCAGCTCACCAGAATCCAACTATGGCTACACCTTC.

The chain is built from TRBV29-1 and TRBJ2-1, with 11 bases that match TRBD2. Looked up from germline, CDR1 is SQVTM and CDR2 is ANQGSEA. The CDR3 has 14 residues. J lost 4 bases, V lost 5 bases, and 4 bases had no gene match. The CDR3, as DNA: TGCAGCGTTTCACTAGCGGGGGAGTACAATGAGCAGTTCTTC. It codes for CSVSLAGEYNEQFF.

This clonotype showed up just a few times. This chain joins TRBV27 and TRBJ2-7; D perhaps matches TRBD1 (5 bases). The CDR3 is made up of 13 amino acids. Germline CDR1 reads MNHEY; CDR2 reads SMNVEV (reference sequence). Trimming removed 11 bases at V and 4 bases at J, with 18 bases between. The CDR3 region has the DNA TGTGCCGTCCGAGGACATAATGAATACGAGCAGTACTTC. It yields the protein CAVRGHNEYEQYF.

V usage is TRBV27 and J usage is TRBJ2-7; no reliable D call. This CDR3 spans 13 amino acids. Trimming removed 2 bases from V and 3 bases from J, with 8 bases in between. Germline lookup yields CDR1 MNHEY and CDR2 SMNVEV (reference sequence). In nucleotides, the CDR3 is TGTGCCAGCAGTTTAAGTGCCTACTACGAGCAGTACTTC. This sequence encodes CASSLSAYYEQYF.

The V call is TRBV4-2, the J call TRBJ1-2; possibly TRBD1 for D (5 bases). This CDR3 has 16 residues. Germline CDR1 and CDR2: LGHNA and YNFKEQ. The V gene lost 0 bases and the J gene lost 8 bases, with 19 bases spanning the gap. CDR3 DNA: TGTGCCAGCAGCCAAGATTCGGACAAGCGGGGAGGGGGCTACACCTTC. This encodes CASSQDSDKRGGGYTF.

V and J are TRBV4-2 and TRBJ2-1; 8 nucleotides agree with TRBD2. The J segment lost 10 bases and the V segment lost 3 bases, leaving 20 bases of the junction unmatched. Germline CDR1 reads LGHNA; CDR2 reads YNFKEQ. This CDR3 region has 18 residues. CDR3 amino acids: CASSQWDGAGGPLAEQFF. The CDR3 nucleotides read TGTGCCAGCAGCCAGTGGGATGGGGCGGGGGGCCCTCTTGCGGAGCAGTTCTTC.

The gene calls are TRBV27 and TRBJ1-6; TRBD1 is a possible D gene (6 bases). CDR3 length: 17 amino acids. Looked up from germline, CDR1 is MNHEY and CDR2 is SMNVEV (reference sequence). Deletions cut 4 bases from V and 2 bases from J, with 15 bases between. CDR3 residues: CASSSSIGGTYNSPLHF. Written as DNA, the CDR3 is TGTGCCAGCAGTTCGTCAATAGGGGGTACCTATAATTCACCCCTCCACTTT.

The V call is TRBV6-1, the J call TRBJ2-3; D is ambiguous. This CDR3 has 14 residues. Trimming removed 0 bases from V and 7 bases from J, with 11 bases in between. CDR1 is MNHNS and CDR2 is SASEGT in the germline V gene. The CDR3 nucleotides are TGTGCCAGCAGTGAAGCGGTTTTCGTGTATACGCAGTATTTT. Protein: CASSEAVFVYTQYF.

This clonotype has only a few counts. The chain recombines TRBV7-2 with TRBJ2-7, with TRBD2 matching over 9 bases. CDR3 length: 13 amino acids. CDR1 and CDR2 (germline): SGHTA, FQGNSA. V was pared by 6 bases and J by 3 bases, with 3 bases of the junction left unmatched. This CDR3 is CASRASGVYEQYF. CDR3 nucleotides: TGTGCCAGCAGAGCTAGCGGGGTCTACGAGCAGTACTTC. Full variable domain (missing parts from reference TRBV7-2 and TRBJ2-7): GAGVSQSPSNKVTEKGKDVELRCDPISGHTALYWYRQSLGQGLEFLIYFQGNSAPDKSGLPSDRFSAERTGGSVSTLTIQRTQQEDSAVYLCASRASGVYEQYFGPGTRLTVT.

This clonotype has ten or more counts. The rearrangement links TRBV20-1 to TRBJ2-5; D gene ambiguous. CDR3 length: 10 residues. Germline assignment: CDR1 DFQATT and CDR2 SNEGSKA (reference sequence). V dropped 6 bases and J dropped 4 bases, with 6 bases sitting between them. The CDR3 loop reads CSAGVETQYF. The CDR3 DNA is TGCAGTGCAGGTGTAGAGACCCAGTACTTC.

This clonotype was observed a few times. The CDR3, as DNA: TGTGCCAGCACCCTAGCGGGGGACCGGGTCGAGACCCAGTACTTC. Translating gives CASTLAGDRVETQYF. The J gene is TRBJ2-5, the V gene TRBV25-1, with TRBD2 matching over 10 bases. This CDR3 has 15 amino acids. Germline V gene data show CDR1 as MGHDK and CDR2 as SYGVNS. V lost 7 bases and J lost 5; bases outside the gene matches: 10.

The rearrangement uses TRBV7-2 and TRBJ2-5, with D possibly TRBD2 on 6 matching bases. The germline CDR1 and CDR2 sequences are SGHTA and FQGNSA. V dropped 3 bases and J dropped 2 bases, with 13 bases sitting between them. This CDR3 has 15 amino acids. DNA for the CDR3: TGTGCCAGCAGCTTTCGGGGGTTAGTACAAGAGACCCAGTACTTC. This gives the protein CASSFRGLVQETQYF.

The chain employs TRBV7-9 and TRBJ2-7, with 7 bases that match TRBD1. V shed 3 bases and J 7 bases; nucleotides not matched to a gene: 21. The CDR3 sequence is 18 residues long. The V gene's germline CDR1 is SEHNR and CDR2 FQNEAQ (reference sequence). CDR3: CASSFRDTRDRLSGEQYF. The CDR3 DNA reads as TGTGCCAGCAGCTTCCGCGATACCCGGGACAGACTTTCGGGTGAGCAGTACTTC.

This rearrangement joins TRBV27 to TRBJ1-4; tentative D call: TRBD1 (6 bases). The CDR3 spans 15 residues. In germline, CDR1 is MNHEY, CDR2 SMNVEV (reference sequence). V was shortened by 9 bases and J by 7 bases, with 21 bases between the two germline ends. The CDR3 nucleotides read TGTGCCAGACCAGGGGACCTCCTATCAACTGAAAAACTGTTTTTT. Translated, it gives CARPGDLLSTEKLFF.

The rearrangement links TRBV28 to TRBJ2-5; D is ambiguous. The J call may be wrong; the DNA end is better matched by TRBJ2-7. CDR1 is MDHEN and CDR2 is SYDVKM in the germline V gene. This CDR3 is 12 amino acids long. The CDR3 protein is CASSPLNYEQYF. The CDR3 DNA reads as TGTGCCAGCAGCCCTCTTAATTACGAGCAGTACTTC.

This chain connects TRBV27 to TRBJ1-2; 8 positions match TRBD1. Germline CDR1 and CDR2: MNHEY and SMNVEV (reference sequence). V dropped 3 bases and J dropped 4; count of bases not matched to a gene: 7. The CDR3 is 15 residues long. The CDR3 nucleotides are TGTGCCAGCAGTTTGGATCCACAGGGGGTCTATGGCTACACCTTC. It translates to CASSLDPQGVYGYTF.

This clonotype was picked up one time. The chain combines TRBV28 with TRBJ2-7, with D uncertain. There are 14 residues in the CDR3. Germline CDR1 is MDHEN and CDR2 is SYDVKM. The V end was cut by 5 bases, the J end by 2 bases, with 13 bases between. For the CDR3, the DNA is TGTGCCAGCAGTACCCTTCGGGCCACCTACGAGCAGTACTTC. Translated, it gives CASSTLRATYEQYF.

The V and J genes are TRBV12-3 or TRBV12-4 and TRBJ2-7, with TRBD2 matching over 8 bases. The CDR3 has 14 residues. V gave up 3 bases and J gave up 9 bases; unmatched junction bases: 10. The chain's CDR3 is CASSFWVAGNRQYF. CDR3 in DNA: TGTGCCAGCAGTTTTTGGGTAGCGGGGAATAGGCAGTACTTC.